This T cell receptor beta chain is drawn from a study of PD-1 blockade in classical Hodgkin lymphoma (TCRdb year 2020). About the study as a whole: The study used TCR beta sequencing and CyTOF to define a peripheral blood immune signature of response to PD-1 blockade in classical Hodgkin lymphoma.

This clone has just one count. Which antigen it targets is not known. No per-base quality is available; no much larger clone lies one base away. The Qiagen DNeasy kit was used to extract genomic DNA both from unsorted PBMCs and from the negatively selected CD4+ and CD8+ fractions. TCR beta CDR3 regions were subjected to amplification by immunoSEQ multiplex PCR with primers that anneal to V and J segments. A synthetic immune receptor repertoire was used to minimize amplification bias, and remaining bias was computationally removed after sequencing. From the authors' description of their analysis: Custom Python scripts were used to quantify repertoire diversity as the Shannon entropy index. Unsorted, CD4+ and CD8+ repertoires were analyzed separately, except in combined analyses where CD4+ and CD8+ sequences were merged in silico. The clones in this table, taken by TCRdb from immuneACCESS, are in-frame only. Not every clone is retained; where verified, under half of the shortfall comes from an unresolved V gene, and the cause of the rest is unknown. The DNA was the basis for D and trimming; V, J and clone size are from that table. The sample table shows roughly 29,000 clones, and about nine tenths are seen once. The top ten constitute approximately 3.9% of the sample.

According to the study, the label for this sample's time point signals: newly diagnosed, previously untreated cHL patient sample. As a comparison group for the relapsed/refractory trial patients, PBMCs from patients with newly diagnosed, previously untreated classical Hodgkin lymphoma were sequenced. Peripheral blood was collected in 8 mL Vacutainer Cell Preparation Tubes, from which PBMCs were isolated by centrifugation and then cryopreserved. Overall results and qualifications from the work: Baseline TCR diversity was reported as lower in newly diagnosed patients than in healthy donors, and lower still in relapsed/refractory patients. The study covered only a single clinical trial cohort, and the causes of the repertoire differences, possibly disease activity or prior therapy, were still not defined.

CDR1 MDHEN and CDR2 SYDVKM were looked up in the germline V gene. V is cut by 8 bases and J by 3 bases, and the space between the germline ends is 10 bases. The CDR3 starts with the cysteine, ends with the phenylalanine, and has 13 residues. The read is trimmed to its CDR3 DNA, 39 bases read in frame from base 1. Specimen: peripheral blood mononuclear cells (PBMCs). The TCR sequence derives from a human donor with classical Hodgkin lymphoma. The sequence links TRBV28 to TRBJ2-2; TRBD1 is possibly the D segment (6 matching bases). For the CDR3, the sequence is CASPRGYTGELFF. The DNA sequence is as follows: TGTGCCAGCCCCAGGGGTTACACCGGGGAGCTGTTTTTT.